The entry that follows covers one T cell receptor (beta chain) sequence. This sample was taken from a study of T cell changes during pregnancy in multiple sclerosis. The ends lost 5 bases at V and 7 bases at J; junction bases unmatched: 6. Germline values: CDR1 SGHAT, CDR2 FQNNGV. This CDR3 spans 16 amino acids. Profiling relied on immunoSEQ multiplex PCR, and the TCRdb table lists in-frame clones only, not all of them. The sample carries about 92,000 clones, approximately 95% recorded once. The sequencing here drew on peripheral blood, taken in the first trimester of pregnancy. The origin of this receptor is a female donor with multiple sclerosis, enrolled in a pregnancy study. The chain joins TRBV11-2 to TRBJ2-2, with 14 bases fitting TRBD2. CDR3 in DNA: TGTGCCAGCAGCCCGAGACTAGCGGGGGGGGTCGGGGAGCTGTTTTTT. As protein: CASSPRLAGGVGELFF.